This T cell receptor (beta chain) stems from a study of PD-1 blockade in classical Hodgkin lymphoma. Looking at the study overall: Patients were administered nivolumab (3 mg/kg intravenously) every 2 weeks. Regarding the study as a whole: It was among complete responders that baseline diversity resembled that of newly diagnosed patients. It was CD4+ TCR diversity, not CD8+, that rose significantly by C4D1.

With respect to this clone: Its antigen is unidentified.

Germline CDR1 is SGHRS and CDR2 is YFSETQ. The CDR3 sequence is 17 residues long. Trimming stripped 0 bases from V and 4 bases from J, with 19 bases between. Time point in this sample: cycle 4 day 1 (C4D1), after 6 weeks of nivolumab. All the patients suffered relapse after autologous stem cell transplantation, and brentuximab vedotin exposure differed. Clones were read by immunoSEQ multiplex PCR, and TCRdb kept only the in-frame ones, dropping some. The sample consists of roughly 8,000 clones, approximately 88% of them appearing once. The material was peripheral blood mononuclear cells (PBMCs), obtained before the fourth cycle of nivolumab. This sequence joins TRBV5-1 and TRBJ1-2; the D gene is possibly TRBD1 (5 bases). The TCR originated in a human donor with classical Hodgkin lymphoma. DNA of the CDR3: TGCGCCAGCAGCTTGGAAGACAGCCCATTTATAAGCTATGGCTACACCTTC. The encoded protein is CASSLEDSPFISYGYTF.